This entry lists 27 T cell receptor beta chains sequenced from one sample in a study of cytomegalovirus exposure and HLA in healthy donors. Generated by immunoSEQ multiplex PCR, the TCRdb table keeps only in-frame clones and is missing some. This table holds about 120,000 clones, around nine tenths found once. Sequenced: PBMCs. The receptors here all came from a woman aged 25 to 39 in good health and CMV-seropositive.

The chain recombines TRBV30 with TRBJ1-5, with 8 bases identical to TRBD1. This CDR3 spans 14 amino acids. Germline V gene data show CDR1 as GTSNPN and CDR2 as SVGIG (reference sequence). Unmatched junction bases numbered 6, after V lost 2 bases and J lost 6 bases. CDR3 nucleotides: TGTGCCTGGAGTCCCGGGACAGGACGTCAGCCCCAGCATTTT. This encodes CAWSPGTGRQPQHF.

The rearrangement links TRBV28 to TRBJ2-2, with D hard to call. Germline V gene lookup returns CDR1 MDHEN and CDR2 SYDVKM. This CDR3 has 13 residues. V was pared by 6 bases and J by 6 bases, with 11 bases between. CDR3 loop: CASSLGEPGELFF. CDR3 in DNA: TGTGCCAGCAGCCTCGGTGAGCCCGGGGAGCTGTTTTTT.

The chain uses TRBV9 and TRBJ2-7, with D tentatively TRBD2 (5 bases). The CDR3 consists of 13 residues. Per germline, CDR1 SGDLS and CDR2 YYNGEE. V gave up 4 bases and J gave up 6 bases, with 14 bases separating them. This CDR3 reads CASSPPGNSEQYF. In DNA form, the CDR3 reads TGTGCCAGCAGCCCACCCGGGAACTCCGAGCAGTACTTC.

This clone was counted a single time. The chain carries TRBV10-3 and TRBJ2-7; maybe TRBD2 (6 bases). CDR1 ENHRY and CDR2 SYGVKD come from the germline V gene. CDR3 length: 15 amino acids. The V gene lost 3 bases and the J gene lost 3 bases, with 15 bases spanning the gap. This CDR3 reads CAISDARERGYEQYF. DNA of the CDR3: TGTGCCATCAGTGATGCACGGGAGAGGGGCTACGAGCAGTACTTC.

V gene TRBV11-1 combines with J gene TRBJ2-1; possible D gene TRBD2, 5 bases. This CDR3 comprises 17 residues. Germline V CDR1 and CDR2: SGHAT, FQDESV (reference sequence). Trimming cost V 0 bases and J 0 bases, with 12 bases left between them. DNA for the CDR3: TGTGCCAGCAGCTTAGCGTTTTCGGGGAGCTCCTACAATGAGCAGTTCTTC. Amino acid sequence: CASSLAFSGSSYNEQFF.

CDR3 bases: TGTGCCAGCAGCGGACTAGCGGGAGATTTTGAGACCCAGTACTTC. It codes for CASSGLAGDFETQYF. The J gene is TRBJ2-5, the V gene TRBV28; 13 nucleotides align to TRBD2. Germline V gives CDR1 MDHEN, CDR2 SYDVKM. This CDR3 is built from 15 residues. Unmatched junction bases numbered 6, after V lost 6 bases and J lost 5 bases.

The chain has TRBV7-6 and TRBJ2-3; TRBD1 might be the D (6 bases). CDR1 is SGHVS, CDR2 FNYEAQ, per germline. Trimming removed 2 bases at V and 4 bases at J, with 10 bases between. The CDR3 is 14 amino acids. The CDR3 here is CASSLQGTPDTQYF. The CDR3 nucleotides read TGTGCCAGCAGCTTACAGGGGACCCCAGATACGCAGTATTTT.

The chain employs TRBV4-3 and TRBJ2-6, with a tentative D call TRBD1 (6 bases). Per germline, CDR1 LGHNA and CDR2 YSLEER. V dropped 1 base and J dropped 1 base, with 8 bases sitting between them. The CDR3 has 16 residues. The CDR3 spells CASSQGQVSGANVLTF. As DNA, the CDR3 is TGCGCCAGCAGCCAAGGACAGGTTTCTGGGGCCAACGTCCTGACTTTC.

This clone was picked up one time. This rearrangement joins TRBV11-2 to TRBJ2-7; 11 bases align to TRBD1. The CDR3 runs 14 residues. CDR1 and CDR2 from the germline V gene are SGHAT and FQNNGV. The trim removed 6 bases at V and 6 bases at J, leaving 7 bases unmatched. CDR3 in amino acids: CASRTGTGGFEQYF. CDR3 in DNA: TGTGCCAGCAGAACCGGGACAGGGGGGTTCGAGCAGTACTTC.

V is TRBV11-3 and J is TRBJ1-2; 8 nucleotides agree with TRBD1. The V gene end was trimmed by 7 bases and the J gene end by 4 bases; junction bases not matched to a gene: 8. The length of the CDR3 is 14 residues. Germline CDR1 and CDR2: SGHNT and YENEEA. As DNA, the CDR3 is TGTGCCAGCACCCCATATGACAGGGGCTATGGCTACACCTTC. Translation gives CASTPYDRGYGYTF.

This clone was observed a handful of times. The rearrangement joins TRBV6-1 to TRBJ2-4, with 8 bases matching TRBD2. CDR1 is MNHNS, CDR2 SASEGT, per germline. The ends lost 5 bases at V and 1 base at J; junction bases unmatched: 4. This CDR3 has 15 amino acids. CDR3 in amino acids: CASSPRLAAKNIQYF. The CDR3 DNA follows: TGTGCCAGCAGTCCCCGACTAGCGGCCAAAAACATTCAGTACTTC.

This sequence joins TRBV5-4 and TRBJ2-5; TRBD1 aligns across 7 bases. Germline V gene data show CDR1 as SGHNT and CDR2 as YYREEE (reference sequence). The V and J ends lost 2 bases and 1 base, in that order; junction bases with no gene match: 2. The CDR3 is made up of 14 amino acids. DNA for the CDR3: TGTGCCAGCAGCTTTCCAGGGGGCCAAGAGACCCAGTACTTC. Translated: CASSFPGGQETQYF.

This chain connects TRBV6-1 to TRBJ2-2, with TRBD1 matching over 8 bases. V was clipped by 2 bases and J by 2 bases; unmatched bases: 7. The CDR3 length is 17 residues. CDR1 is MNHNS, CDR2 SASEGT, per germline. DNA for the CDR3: TGTGCCAGCAGTGAACTTGGGACAGGAGGCAACACCGGGGAGCTGTTTTTT. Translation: CASSELGTGGNTGELFF.

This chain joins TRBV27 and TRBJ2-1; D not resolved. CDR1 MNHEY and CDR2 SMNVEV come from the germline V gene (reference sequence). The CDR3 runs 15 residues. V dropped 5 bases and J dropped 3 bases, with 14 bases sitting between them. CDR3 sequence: CASSPDSSDYNEQFF. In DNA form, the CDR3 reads TGTGCCAGCAGTCCAGACTCGTCTGACTACAATGAGCAGTTCTTC.

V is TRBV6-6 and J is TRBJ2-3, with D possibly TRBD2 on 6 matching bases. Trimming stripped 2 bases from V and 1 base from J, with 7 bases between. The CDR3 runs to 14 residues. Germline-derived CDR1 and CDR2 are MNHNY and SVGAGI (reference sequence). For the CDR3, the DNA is TGTGCCAGCAGTTACGGCGGGGGCACAGATACGCAGTATTTT. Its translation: CASSYGGGTDTQYF.

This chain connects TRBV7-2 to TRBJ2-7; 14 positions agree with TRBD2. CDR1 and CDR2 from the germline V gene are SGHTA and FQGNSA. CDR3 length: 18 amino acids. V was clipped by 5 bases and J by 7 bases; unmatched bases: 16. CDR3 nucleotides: TGTGCCAGCAGCACCCAGATCCGACTAGCGGGGGGGCCTCGGGAGCAGTACTTC. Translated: CASSTQIRLAGGPREQYF.

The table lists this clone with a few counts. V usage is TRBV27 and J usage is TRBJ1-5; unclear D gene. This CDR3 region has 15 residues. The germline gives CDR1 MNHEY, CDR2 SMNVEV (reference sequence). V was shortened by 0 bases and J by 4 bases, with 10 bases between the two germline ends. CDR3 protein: CASSLSAGGNQPQHF. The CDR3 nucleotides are TGTGCCAGCAGTTTATCAGCAGGAGGTAATCAGCCCCAGCATTTT.

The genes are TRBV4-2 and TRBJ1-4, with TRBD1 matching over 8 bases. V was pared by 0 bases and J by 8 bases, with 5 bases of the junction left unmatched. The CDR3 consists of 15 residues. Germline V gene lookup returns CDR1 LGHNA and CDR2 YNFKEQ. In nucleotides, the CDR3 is TGTGCCAGCAGCCAAGATACAGGGGGTCTGGAAAAACTGTTTTTT. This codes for CASSQDTGGLEKLFF.

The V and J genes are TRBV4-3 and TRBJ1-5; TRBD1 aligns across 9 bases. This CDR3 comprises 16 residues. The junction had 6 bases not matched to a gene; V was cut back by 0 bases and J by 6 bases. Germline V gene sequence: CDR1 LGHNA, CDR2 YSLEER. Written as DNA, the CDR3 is TGCGCCAGCAGCCAAGAGCTGGACAGGGGAGGTCAGCCCCAGCATTTT. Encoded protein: CASSQELDRGGQPQHF.

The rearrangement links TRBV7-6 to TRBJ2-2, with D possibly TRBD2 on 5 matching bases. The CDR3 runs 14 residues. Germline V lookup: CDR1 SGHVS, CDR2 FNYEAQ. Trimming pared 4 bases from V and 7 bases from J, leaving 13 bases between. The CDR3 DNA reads TGTGCCAGCAGCTCAAGTCGTGGGAGCGGGGAGCTGTTTTTT. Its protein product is CASSSSRGSGELFF.

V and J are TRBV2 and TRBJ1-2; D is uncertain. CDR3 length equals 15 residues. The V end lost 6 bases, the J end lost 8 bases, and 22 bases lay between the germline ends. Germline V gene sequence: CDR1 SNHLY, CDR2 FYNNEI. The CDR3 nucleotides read TGTGCCAGCAGGCCGCTTGAGGTTCGCGCGAAGGGCTACACCTTC. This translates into CASRPLEVRAKGYTF.

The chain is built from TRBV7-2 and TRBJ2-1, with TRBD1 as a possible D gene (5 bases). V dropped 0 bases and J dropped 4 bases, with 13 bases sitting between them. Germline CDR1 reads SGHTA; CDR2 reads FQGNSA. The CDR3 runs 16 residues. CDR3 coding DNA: TGTGCCAGCAGCTTAGCGTGGGGCGCAGGGTACAATGAGCAGTTCTTC. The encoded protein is CASSLAWGAGYNEQFF.

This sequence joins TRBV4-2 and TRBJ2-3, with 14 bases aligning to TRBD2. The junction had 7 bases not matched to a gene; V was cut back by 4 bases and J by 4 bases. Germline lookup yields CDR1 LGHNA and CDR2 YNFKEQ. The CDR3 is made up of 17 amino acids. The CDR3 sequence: CASSPGTSGRGADTQYF. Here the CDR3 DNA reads TGTGCCAGCAGCCCCGGGACTAGCGGGAGAGGGGCAGATACGCAGTATTTT.

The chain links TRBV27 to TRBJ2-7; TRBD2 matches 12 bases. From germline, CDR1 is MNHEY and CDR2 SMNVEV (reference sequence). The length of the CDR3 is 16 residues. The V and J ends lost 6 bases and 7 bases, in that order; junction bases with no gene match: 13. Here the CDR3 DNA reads TGTGCCAGCAGCCGGGCGTCTAGCGGGGGGGTCACGGAGCAGTACTTC. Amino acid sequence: CASSRASSGGVTEQYF.

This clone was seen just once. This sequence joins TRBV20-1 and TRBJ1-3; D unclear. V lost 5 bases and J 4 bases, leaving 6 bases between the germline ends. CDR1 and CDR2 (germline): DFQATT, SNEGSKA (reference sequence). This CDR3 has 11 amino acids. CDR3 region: CSAALGNTIYF. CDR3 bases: TGCAGTGCTGCCCTAGGAAACACCATATATTTT.

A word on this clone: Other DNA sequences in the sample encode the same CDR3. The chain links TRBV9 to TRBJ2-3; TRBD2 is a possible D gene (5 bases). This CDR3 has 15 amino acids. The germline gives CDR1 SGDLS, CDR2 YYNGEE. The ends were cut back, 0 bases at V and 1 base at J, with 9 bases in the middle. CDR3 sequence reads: CASSVGAGGTDTQYF. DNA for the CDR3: TGTGCCAGCAGCGTAGGGGCCGGGGGCACAGATACGCAGTATTTT.

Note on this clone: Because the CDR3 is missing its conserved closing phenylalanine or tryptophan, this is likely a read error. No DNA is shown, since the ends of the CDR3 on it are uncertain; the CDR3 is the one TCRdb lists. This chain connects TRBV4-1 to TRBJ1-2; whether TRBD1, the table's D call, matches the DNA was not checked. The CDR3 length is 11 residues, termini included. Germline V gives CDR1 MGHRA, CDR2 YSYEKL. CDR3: CASSRDSTWVY.